This T cell receptor beta chain was observed in a study of cytomegalovirus exposure and HLA in healthy donors. Study-wide context: The roughly 120 validation repertoires, a later analysis reported, used the same platform as the 666 first-cohort repertoires.

This clone was found once. Antigen specificity is unknown. Regarding the study as a whole: The study flagged roughly 160 TCR beta chains as cytomegalovirus-associated. The classifier, whose performance was assessed in both the original and validation cohorts, reportedly diagnosed cytomegalovirus status with high specificity and sensitivity.

The CDR3 totals 13 residues. In germline, CDR1 is MNHNS, CDR2 SASEGT. The donors were members of the roughly 120-subject validation cohort (separate from the approximately 670-subject first cohort). The table came from immunoSEQ multiplex PCR; TCRdb's copy has only in-frame clones and leaves some out. The sample lists under 200,000 clones, roughly 86% occurring once. This sequence was found in a man aged 18 to 29 in good health and CMV-seropositive. The chain recombines TRBV6-1 with TRBJ1-3; D remains ambiguous. The sample consisted of PBMCs. The CDR3 DNA is TGTGTAACGAAAAGGGAGGCTGGAAACACCATATATTTT. The encoded protein is CVTKREAGNTIYF.